Presented here are 8 T cell receptor beta chains from one specimen sequenced in a study of blood T cell repertoires in COVID-19. Measured with immunoSEQ multiplex PCR; TCRdb has only the in-frame clones, and not every one. The data hold about 280,000 clones, with almost 85% observed a single time. The source material was peripheral blood. Every receptor here comes from a man aged 50 or older with active or convalescent COVID-19.

The rearrangement links TRBV27 to TRBJ1-5; 10 nucleotides line up with TRBD1. The V gene end was trimmed by 5 bases and the J gene end by 5 bases; junction bases not matched to a gene: 6. The CDR3 is 15 amino acids. The germline V gene encodes CDR1 MNHEY and CDR2 SMNVEV (reference sequence). CDR3 sequence reads: CASSPGGQGDQPQHF. CDR3 nucleotides: TGTGCCAGCAGTCCGGGCGGACAGGGGGATCAGCCCCAGCATTTT.

V is TRBV5-1 and J is TRBJ2-7; no reliable D call. V was cut by 3 bases and J by 10 bases, with 14 bases left in between. The CDR3 sequence is 12 residues long. CDR1 and CDR2 from the germline V gene are SGHRS and YFSETQ. The CDR3, as DNA: TGCGCCAGCAGCTACGACTCCGTCGATCAGTACTTC. It codes for CASSYDSVDQYF.

V is TRBV7-9 and J is TRBJ2-1, with TRBD2 matching over 7 bases. Germline trimming cut 1 base from V and 9 bases from J; bases unmatched to any gene: 6. Germline values: CDR1 SEHNR, CDR2 FQNEAQ (reference sequence). The length of the CDR3 is 14 residues. Here the CDR3 reads CASSLEVSGGEQFF. The DNA for the CDR3 is TGTGCCAGCAGCTTAGAAGTATCGGGGGGTGAGCAGTTCTTC. Full variable domain (missing parts from reference TRBV7-9 and TRBJ2-1): DTGVSQNPRHKITKRGQNVTFRCDPISEHNRLYWYRQTLGQGPEFLTYFQNEAQLEKSRLLSDRFSAERPKGSFSTLEIQRTEQGDSAMYLCASSLEVSGGEQFFGPGTRLTVL.

This clone showed up just once. This chain joins TRBV2 and TRBJ2-7; D is perhaps TRBD1 (5 bases). Trimming cost V 6 bases and J 0 bases, with 12 bases left between them. This CDR3 is 14 amino acids long. Per germline, CDR1 SNHLY and CDR2 FYNNEI. This chain's CDR3 is CASSGRESSYEQYF. The CDR3 nucleotides are TGTGCCAGCAGCGGCAGGGAAAGCTCCTACGAGCAGTACTTC.

The V and J genes are TRBV4-2 and TRBJ2-1; D is possibly TRBD2 (6 bases). The CDR3 sequence is 15 residues long. The germline V gene has CDR1 LGHNA and CDR2 YNFKEQ. V gave up 8 bases and J gave up 5 bases, with 19 bases separating them. CDR3 coding DNA: TGTGCCAGCGGGGCAAAAACTAGCAACGACAATGAGCAGTTCTTC. Its protein product is CASGAKTSNDNEQFF.

This clone has just a few counts. This chain joins TRBV27 and TRBJ2-3, with no clear D. Germline assignment: CDR1 MNHEY and CDR2 SMNVEV (reference sequence). With 0 bases removed from V and 2 bases from J, the gap between germline ends came to 3 bases. The CDR3 is made up of 13 amino acids. DNA for the CDR3: TGTGCCAGCAGTTTATCCCACACAGATACGCAGTATTTT. It yields the protein CASSLSHTDTQYF.

The table lists this clone with a few counts. The gene calls are TRBV6-5 and TRBJ2-7, with unresolved D. Germline loops: CDR1 MNHEY, CDR2 SVGAGI. The CDR3 has 11 amino acids. V lost 4 bases and J 7 bases, leaving 8 bases between the germline ends. CDR3 DNA sequence: TGTGCCAGCAGTTCGTCGCGGGAGCAGTACTTC. Translated, it gives CASSSSREQYF.

V gene TRBV6-4 combines with J gene TRBJ2-1; possible D gene TRBD1, 6 bases. The CDR3 is made up of 17 amino acids. CDR1 and CDR2 from the germline V gene are MRHNA and SNTAGT. V was pared by 4 bases and J by 0 bases, with 16 bases between. Here the CDR3 reads CASSGGPGTNSYNEQFF. The CDR3 DNA is TGTGCCAGCAGTGGGGGACCCGGGACAAACTCCTACAATGAGCAGTTCTTC.